The 28 T cell receptor beta chains below were found in one sample sequenced in a study of T-cell memory formation after mild COVID-19. TCRdb reprocessed the 5' RACE reads via MiXCR and lists one record per CDR3 protein. The data contain almost 350,000 distinct CDR3 sequences, under 25% of them singletons. Material for sequencing was PBMCs or a T cell subset sorted from them (not recorded which). The source of these receptors is a man in his late teens or twenties who had mild COVID-19 (a few samples of this study predate the infection). Cell type and time point are not known.

This chain links TRBV3-1 with TRBJ2-1; 12 bases map to TRBD2. The CDR3 spans 15 residues. The germline CDR1 and CDR2 sequences are LGHDT and YNNKEL (reference sequence). V gave up 4 bases and J gave up 6 bases; unmatched junction bases: 4. The CDR3, as DNA: TGTGCCAGCAGCCCTAGCGGGGGGGGACCCAATGAGCAGTTCTTC. It translates to CASSPSGGGPNEQFF.

This clonotype showed up just a few times. The chain carries TRBV6-1 and TRBJ2-7; a possible D gene is TRBD2 (5 bases). The CDR3 spans 14 residues. Germline loops: CDR1 MNHNS, CDR2 SASEGT. V was shortened by 8 bases and J by 2 bases, with 16 bases between the two germline ends. CDR3 nucleotide sequence: TGTGCCAGCGGAACGAAGACGGGAACCTACGAGCAGTACGTC. Amino acid sequence: CASGTKTGTYEQYV.

Only a few counts were recorded for this clonotype. The chain links TRBV18 to TRBJ1-6, with D uncertain. Germline CDR1 reads KGHSH; CDR2 reads LQKENI. Trimming removed 3 bases from V and 7 bases from J, with 10 bases in between. This CDR3 is 14 amino acids long. The CDR3 sequence: CASSPQSPNSPLHF. In DNA, the CDR3 is TGTGCCAGCTCACCCCAGTCCCCAAATTCACCCCTCCACTTT.

This clonotype was observed many times. The V gene is TRBV9, the J gene TRBJ2-3; TRBD1 matches at 9 bases. The CDR3 contains 15 residues. Germline V gene sequence: CDR1 SGDLS, CDR2 YYNGEE. Trimming removed 3 bases from V and 4 bases from J; junction bases left unmatched: 6. The CDR3 loop reads CASSGDRAGADTQYF. The CDR3 DNA follows: TGTGCCAGCAGCGGGGACAGGGCGGGGGCAGATACGCAGTATTTT.

This clonotype was observed a handful of times. A far larger clone is one nucleotide away, so this likely arose from a read error. The chain couples TRBV11-2 to TRBJ1-5; D is unclear. Germline V gene lookup returns CDR1 SGHAT and CDR2 FQNNGV. This CDR3 is 13 amino acids long. For the CDR3, the DNA is TGTGCCAGCAGCTTAGGGAGCAATCAGACCCAGCATTTT. Protein: CASSLGSNQTQHF.

The gene calls are TRBV21-1 and TRBJ1-1. TRBV21-1 represents a pseudogene. The CDR3 runs to 14 residues. The CDR3 spells CASSKAARDTEAFF. CDR3 in DNA: TGTGCCAGCAGCAAAGCGGCCAGAGACACTGAAGCTTTCTTT.

Details on this clonotype: This may be a read error, as it is one base from a much larger clone. The J gene is TRBJ2-5, the V gene TRBV20-1; the match to TRBD2 covers 9 bases. Germline CDR1 and CDR2: DFQATT and SNEGSKA (reference sequence). The CDR3 runs 17 residues. The chain's CDR3 is CSARDFGQRGAQETKYF. The CDR3 bases are TGCAGTGCTAGAGATTTTGGCCAGCGGGGGGCCCAAGAGACCAAGTACTTC.

This clonotype was counted a few times. As DNA, the CDR3 is TGTGCCAGCAGCTTAGCCGGACAGGGGACAAGGTACAATGAGCAGTTCTTC. Its translation: CASSLAGQGTRYNEQFF. J is TRBJ2-1 and V is TRBV7-9, with TRBD1 matching over 9 bases. The CDR3 has 17 residues. Germline V CDR1 and CDR2: SEHNR, FQNEAQ (reference sequence). V dropped 0 bases and J dropped 4; count of bases not matched to a gene: 7.

This clonotype occurred a few times. The chain carries TRBV5-1 and TRBJ1-6; D is perhaps TRBD1 (6 bases). Germline V gene lookup returns CDR1 SGHRS and CDR2 YFSETQ. V lost 2 bases to trimming and J lost 11 bases, with 14 bases between them. The CDR3 has 14 amino acids. The CDR3: CASSFDRFETPLHF. CDR3 DNA: TGCGCCAGCAGCTTCGACAGGTTTGAAACACCCCTCCACTTT. Looking up the rest from reference TRBV5-1 and TRBJ1-6 gives the full variable domain: KAGVTQTPRYLIKTRGQQVTLSCSPISGHRSVSWYQQTPGQGLQFLFEYFSETQRNKGNFPGRFSGRQFSNSRSEMNVSTLELGDSALYLCASSFDRFETPLHFGNGTRLTVT.

The chain links TRBV5-1 to TRBJ2-7; 9 bases map to TRBD1. Per germline, CDR1 SGHRS and CDR2 YFSETQ. The CDR3 contains 15 residues. Trimming removed 4 bases from V and 0 bases from J; junction bases left unmatched: 5. Here the CDR3 DNA reads TGCGCCAGCAGCCCCCGGGACAGGGACTCCTACGAGCAGTACTTC. This translates into CASSPRDRDSYEQYF.

This clonotype has ten or more counts. The chain recombines TRBV4-2 with TRBJ2-2, with 13 bases fitting TRBD2. V shed 8 bases, J shed 6 bases, and the junction held 6 bases outside the gene matches. Per germline, CDR1 LGHNA and CDR2 YNFKEQ. This CDR3 is 15 amino acids long. CDR3 sequence: CASGLAGASAGELFF. Written as DNA, the CDR3 is TGTGCCAGCGGACTAGCGGGGGCCTCGGCCGGGGAGCTGTTTTTT.

The chain is built from TRBV7-2 and TRBJ2-5; no reliable D call. Trimming shortened V by 5 bases and J by 5 bases, and 12 bases separated the two germline ends. The CDR3 runs to 13 residues. CDR1 is SGHTA, CDR2 FQGNSA, per germline. This CDR3 reads CASSPVTLETQYF. In DNA, the CDR3 is TGTGCCAGCAGCCCGGTTACGCTGGAGACCCAGTACTTC.

This clonotype was observed a few times. This chain connects TRBV20-1 to TRBJ2-5, with TRBD2 identical over 7 bases. The V gene's germline CDR1 is DFQATT and CDR2 SNEGSKA (reference sequence). There are 14 residues in the CDR3. The ends lost 1 base at V and 7 bases at J; junction bases unmatched: 9. CDR3 residues: CSARVGLGLGTQYF. The CDR3, as DNA: TGCAGTGCTAGAGTCGGACTAGGATTGGGGACCCAGTACTTC.

This clonotype showed up just a few times. V usage is TRBV30 and J usage is TRBJ2-7; no reliable D call. This CDR3 has 14 amino acids. Germline V lookup: CDR1 GTSNPN, CDR2 SVGIG (reference sequence). Between the trimmed V and J ends, which lost 2 bases and 2 bases, there was a span of 13 bases. CDR3 region: CAWSRAGRPYEQYF. CDR3 bases: TGTGCCTGGAGTAGGGCAGGCAGGCCCTACGAGCAGTACTTC.

This chain connects TRBV11-2 to TRBJ2-1; D gene ambiguous. CDR1 and CDR2 from the germline V gene are SGHAT and FQNNGV. V was pared by 6 bases and J by 7 bases, with 13 bases between. This CDR3 has 13 amino acids. In nucleotides, the CDR3 is TGTGCCAGCAGGGGCACACTTAAGAATGAGCAGTTCTTC. This encodes CASRGTLKNEQFF. Based on the CDR3 plus reference TRBV11-2 and TRBJ2-1, the full variable domain is EAGVAQSPRYKIIEKRQSVAFWCNPISGHATLYWYQQILGQGPKLLIQFQNNGVVDDSQLPKDRFSAERLKGVDSTLKIQPAKLEDSAVYLCASRGTLKNEQFFGPGTRLTVL.

The rearrangement uses TRBV9 and TRBJ1-6; D ambiguous. Per the germline V gene, CDR1 is SGDLS and CDR2 is YYNGEE. The CDR3 has 15 amino acids. V was cut by 4 bases and J by 0 bases, with 8 bases left in between. The CDR3 nucleotides are TGTGCCAGCAGCCCCCAACCCTCCTATAATTCACCCCTCCACTTT. This encodes CASSPQPSYNSPLHF.

This clonotype was counted at least ten times. This sequence joins TRBV12-3 or TRBV12-4 and TRBJ2-1, with D perhaps matching TRBD1 (5 bases). This CDR3 has 11 amino acids. The V end was cut by 6 bases, the J end by 11 bases, with 11 bases between. The CDR3 bases are TGTGCCAGCAGACGACAGACCCAGCAGTTCTTC. Translated, it gives CASRRQTQQFF.

This clonotype was counted a few times. Written as DNA, the CDR3 is TGTGCCAGCCGGTTTACAGGGATCTACAATGAGCAGTTCTTC. This encodes CASRFTGIYNEQFF. The genes are TRBV28 and TRBJ2-1; D is possibly TRBD1 (6 bases). Germline V CDR1 and CDR2: MDHEN, SYDVKM. Trimming took off 8 bases at V and 3 bases at J, with 14 bases between the two ends. This CDR3 region has 14 residues.

The rearrangement joins TRBV5-5 to TRBJ2-5; possible D gene TRBD2, 5 bases. CDR3 length equals 14 residues. V was pared by 4 bases and J by 2 bases, with 12 bases between. Germline CDR1 reads SGHKS; CDR2 reads YYEKEE (reference sequence). The CDR3 is CASSHVGRQETQYF. CDR3 DNA: TGTGCCAGCAGCCACGTAGGGAGACAAGAGACCCAGTACTTC.

The chain links TRBV18 to TRBJ2-7; possibly TRBD1 for D (5 bases). CDR1 and CDR2 from the germline V gene are KGHSH and LQKENI. V was shortened by 2 bases and J by 7 bases, with 15 bases between the two germline ends. This CDR3 spans 14 amino acids. CDR3: CASSPIQDLGEQYF. Here the CDR3 DNA reads TGTGCCAGCTCACCAATACAGGATTTGGGTGAGCAGTACTTC.

The J gene is TRBJ2-7, the V gene TRBV3-1, with D hard to call. Germline loops: CDR1 LGHDT, CDR2 YNNKEL (reference sequence). The CDR3 totals 15 residues. V gave up 1 base and J gave up 2 bases, with 12 bases separating them. This CDR3 reads CASSQGWGIPYEQYF. The CDR3 bases are TGTGCCAGCAGCCAAGGGTGGGGTATTCCCTACGAGCAGTACTTC.

The chain recombines TRBV29-1 with TRBJ2-5; D might be TRBD1 (7 bases). Germline-derived CDR1 and CDR2 are SQVTM and ANQGSEA. CDR3 length: 13 residues. V lost 4 bases and J lost 2, with 11 bases in between. CDR3 DNA: TGCAGCGTTGGGAGGGACAGACAAGAGACCCAGTACTTC. Protein product: CSVGRDRQETQYF.

The chain links TRBV7-9 to TRBJ2-2; D unclear. The germline V gene has CDR1 SEHNR and CDR2 FQNEAQ (reference sequence). V was shortened by 4 bases and J by 8 bases, with 11 bases between the two germline ends. The CDR3 has 13 residues. The CDR3 bases are TGTGCCAGCAGCTCACCCTGGTCTGGGGAGCTGTTTTTT. Its protein product is CASSSPWSGELFF.

This clonotype was seen ten or more times. The genes are TRBV29-1 and TRBJ2-7, with D possibly TRBD1 on 5 matching bases. This CDR3 is 13 amino acids long. The germline V and J ends were trimmed by 4 bases and 3 bases, with 13 bases remaining between them. Germline values: CDR1 SQVTM, CDR2 ANQGSEA. CDR3 DNA: TGCAGCGTTGCGCCAGGGATCAACTACGAGCAGTACTTC. Encoded protein: CSVAPGINYEQYF.

This clonotype turned up a few times. The CDR3 DNA reads TGTGCCAGCAGTGACCGGGACTCACGCTTAAGGGATACGCAGTATTTT. Translation gives CASSDRDSRLRDTQYF. The J gene is TRBJ2-3, the V gene TRBV2, with D maybe TRBD2 (6 bases). The CDR3 runs 16 residues. Per germline, CDR1 SNHLY and CDR2 FYNNEI. V dropped 3 bases and J dropped 6 bases, with 19 bases sitting between them.

The table lists this clonotype with a few counts. This sequence joins TRBV15 and TRBJ1-4, with D tentatively TRBD1 (5 bases). The germline gives CDR1 LNHNV, CDR2 YYDKDF (reference sequence). With 0 bases removed from V and 8 bases from J, the gap between germline ends came to 10 bases. This CDR3 comprises 14 residues. Here the CDR3 reads CATSRDGGDEKLFF. The CDR3, as DNA: TGTGCCACCAGCAGAGATGGGGGAGACGAAAAACTGTTTTTT.

This clonotype was counted a few times. V gene TRBV5-1 combines with J gene TRBJ1-3; D is unclear. The CDR3 consists of 15 residues. Germline V CDR1 and CDR2: SGHRS, YFSETQ. Deletions cut 2 bases from V and 0 bases from J, with 9 bases between. In DNA form, the CDR3 reads TGCGCCAGCAGCTTCTACGGAATCTCTGGAAACACCATATATTTT. Protein product: CASSFYGISGNTIYF.

This clonotype occurred a few times. The chain has TRBV5-1 and TRBJ2-3; 8 bases line up with TRBD1. Germline CDR1 and CDR2: SGHRS and YFSETQ. The CDR3 runs 14 residues. V lost 4 bases, J lost 3 bases, and 4 bases stayed unmatched. The CDR3: CASSAGQGTDTQYF. In DNA form, the CDR3 reads TGCGCCAGCAGCGCAGGACAGGGAACAGATACGCAGTATTTT.